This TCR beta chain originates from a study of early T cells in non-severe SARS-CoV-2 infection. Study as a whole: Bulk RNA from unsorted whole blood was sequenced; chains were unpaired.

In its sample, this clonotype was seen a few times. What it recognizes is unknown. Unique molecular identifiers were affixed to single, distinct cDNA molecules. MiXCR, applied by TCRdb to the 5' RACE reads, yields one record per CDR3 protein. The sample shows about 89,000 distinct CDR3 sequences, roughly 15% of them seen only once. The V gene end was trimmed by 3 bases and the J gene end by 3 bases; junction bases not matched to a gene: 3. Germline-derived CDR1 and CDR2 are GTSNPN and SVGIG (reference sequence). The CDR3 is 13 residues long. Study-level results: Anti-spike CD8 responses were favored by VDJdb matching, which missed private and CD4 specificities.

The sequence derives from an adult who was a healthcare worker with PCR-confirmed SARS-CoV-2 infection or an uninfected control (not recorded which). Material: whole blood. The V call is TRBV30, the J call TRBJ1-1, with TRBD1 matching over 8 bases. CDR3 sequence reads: CAWRGQAYTEAFF. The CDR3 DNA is TGTGCCTGGAGGGGACAGGCCTACACTGAAGCTTTCTTT.